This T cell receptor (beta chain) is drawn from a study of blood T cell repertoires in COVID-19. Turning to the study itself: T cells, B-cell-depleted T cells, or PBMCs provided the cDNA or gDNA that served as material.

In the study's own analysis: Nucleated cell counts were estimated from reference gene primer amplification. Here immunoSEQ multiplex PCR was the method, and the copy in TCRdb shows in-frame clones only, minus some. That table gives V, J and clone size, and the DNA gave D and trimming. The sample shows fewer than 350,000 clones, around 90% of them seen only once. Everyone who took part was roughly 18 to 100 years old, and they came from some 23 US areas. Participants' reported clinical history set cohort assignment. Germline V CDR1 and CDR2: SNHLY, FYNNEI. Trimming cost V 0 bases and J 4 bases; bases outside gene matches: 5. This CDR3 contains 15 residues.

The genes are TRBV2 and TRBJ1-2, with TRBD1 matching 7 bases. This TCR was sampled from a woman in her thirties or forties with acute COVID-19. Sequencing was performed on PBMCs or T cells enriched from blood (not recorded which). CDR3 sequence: CASSEAIGGIYGYTF. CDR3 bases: TGTGCCAGCAGTGAAGCGATAGGGGGCATCTATGGCTACACCTTC.